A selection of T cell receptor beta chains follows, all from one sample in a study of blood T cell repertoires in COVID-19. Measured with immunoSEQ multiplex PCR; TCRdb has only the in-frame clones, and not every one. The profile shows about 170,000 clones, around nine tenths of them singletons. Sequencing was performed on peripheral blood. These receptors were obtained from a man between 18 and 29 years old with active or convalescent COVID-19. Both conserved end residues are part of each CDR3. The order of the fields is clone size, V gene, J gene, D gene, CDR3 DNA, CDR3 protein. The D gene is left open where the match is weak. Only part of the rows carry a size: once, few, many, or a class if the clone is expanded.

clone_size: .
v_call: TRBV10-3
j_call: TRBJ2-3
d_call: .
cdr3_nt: TGTGCCATCAAGGGACTCGCCGTTGATACGCAGTATTTT
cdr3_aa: CAIKGLAVDTQYF

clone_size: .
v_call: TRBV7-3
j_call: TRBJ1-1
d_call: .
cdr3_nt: TGTGCCAGCAGCCCCGCAGGGGTGAACACTGAAGCTTTCTTT
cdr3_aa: CASSPAGVNTEAFF

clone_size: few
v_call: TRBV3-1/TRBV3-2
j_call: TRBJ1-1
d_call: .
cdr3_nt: TGTGCCAGCAGCCAAGGGGGCTCTGAAGCTTTCTTT
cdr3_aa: CASSQGGSEAFF

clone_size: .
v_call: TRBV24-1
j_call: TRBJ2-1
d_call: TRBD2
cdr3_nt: TGTGCCACCAGTGATCCGTCGACTAGCGGTAGCTCCTACAATGAGCAGTTCTTC
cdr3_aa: CATSDPSTSGSSYNEQFF

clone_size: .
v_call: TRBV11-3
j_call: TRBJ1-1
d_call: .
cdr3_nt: TGTGCCACCTCTTCCAGCGGGACGGTGAACACTGAAGCTTTCTTT
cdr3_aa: CATSSSGTVNTEAFF

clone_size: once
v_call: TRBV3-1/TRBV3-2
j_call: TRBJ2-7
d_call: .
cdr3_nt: TGTGCCAGCGGGAGGCCCGGAAGATACGAGCAGTACTTC
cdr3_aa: CASGRPGRYEQYF

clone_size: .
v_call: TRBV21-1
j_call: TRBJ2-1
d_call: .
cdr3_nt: TGTGCCAGCAGCAAAAGACTAGCGTGGTTCTTC
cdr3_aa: CASSKRLAWFF

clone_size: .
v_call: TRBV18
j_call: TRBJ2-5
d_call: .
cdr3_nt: TGTGCCAGCTCACCAAGAGGGGGTTTCGGAGAGACCCAGTACTTC
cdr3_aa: CASSPRGGFGETQYF

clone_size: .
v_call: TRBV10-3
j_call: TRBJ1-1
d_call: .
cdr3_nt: TGTGCCATCAGGGAGGGACAAGACACTGAAGCTTTCTTT
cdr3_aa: CAIREGQDTEAFF

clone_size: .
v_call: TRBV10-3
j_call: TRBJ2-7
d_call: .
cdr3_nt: TGTGCCATCAGTGAGTCAGGAGGCTACGAGCAGTACTTC
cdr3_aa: CAISESGGYEQYF

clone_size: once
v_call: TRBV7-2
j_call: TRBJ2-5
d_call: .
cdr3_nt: TGTGCCAGCAGCTTAGCCAGGGTGGAGACCCAGTACTTC
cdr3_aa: CASSLARVETQYF

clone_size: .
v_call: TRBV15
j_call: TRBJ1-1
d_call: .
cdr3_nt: TGTGCCACCAGCAGAGATCGGGGAGCGGCTGAAGCTTTCTTT
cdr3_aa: CATSRDRGAAEAFF

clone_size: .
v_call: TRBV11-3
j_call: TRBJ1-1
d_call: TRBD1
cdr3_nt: TGTGCCAGCAGCCCACCGAATTGGGCCGGGACAGGGGGCGAGAACACTGAAGCTTTCTTT
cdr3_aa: CASSPPNWAGTGGENTEAFF

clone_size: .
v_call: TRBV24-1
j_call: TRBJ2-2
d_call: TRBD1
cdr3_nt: TGTGCCACCAGTGACCGACTCCGGGACAGGGGTCACGGCACCGGGGAGCTGTTTTTT
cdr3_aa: CATSDRLRDRGHGTGELFF

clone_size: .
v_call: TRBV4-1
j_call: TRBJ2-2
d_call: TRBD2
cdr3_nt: TGCGCCAGCAGCCCTTCTGAGCGGGAGACCGGGGAGCTGTTTTTT
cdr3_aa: CASSPSERETGELFF

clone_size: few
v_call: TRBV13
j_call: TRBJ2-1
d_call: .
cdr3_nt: TGTGCCAGCAGCCCCCCATGCCCCCCCCAGTGTGAGCAGTTCTTC
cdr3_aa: CASSPPCPPQCEQFF

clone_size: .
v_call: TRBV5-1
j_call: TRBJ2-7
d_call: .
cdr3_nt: TGCGCCAGCAGCCCCGGATCTTATGGGCCCACCGAGCAGTACTTC
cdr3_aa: CASSPGSYGPTEQYF

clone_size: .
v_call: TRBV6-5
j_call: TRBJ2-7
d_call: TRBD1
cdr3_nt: TGTGCCAGCAGTTTCTGGGGGACAGGGGTAAACGAGCAGTACTTC
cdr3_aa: CASSFWGTGVNEQYF

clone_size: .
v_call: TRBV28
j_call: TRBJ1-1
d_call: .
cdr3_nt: TGTGCCAGCAGTTTTGGGGTCGGGAGGAGAACTGAAGCTTTCTTT
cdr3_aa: CASSFGVGRRTEAFF

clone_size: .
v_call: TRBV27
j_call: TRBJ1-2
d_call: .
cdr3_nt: TGTGCCAGCACCCAATATGGCTACACCTTC
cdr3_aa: CASTQYGYTF

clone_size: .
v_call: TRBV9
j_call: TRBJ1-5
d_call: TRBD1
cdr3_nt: TGTGCCAGCAGCCAGGGGGGAAGCAATCAGCCCCAGCATTTT
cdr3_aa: CASSQGGSNQPQHF

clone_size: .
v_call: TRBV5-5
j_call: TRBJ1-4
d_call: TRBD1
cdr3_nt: TGTGCCAGCAGCGTGACAGGGGGGTATAATGAAAAACTGTTTTTT
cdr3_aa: CASSVTGGYNEKLFF

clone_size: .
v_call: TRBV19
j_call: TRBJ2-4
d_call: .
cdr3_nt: TGTGCCAGTAGTAGACGAGCAGGTGTGGCCAAAAACATTCAGTACTTC
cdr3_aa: CASSRRAGVAKNIQYF

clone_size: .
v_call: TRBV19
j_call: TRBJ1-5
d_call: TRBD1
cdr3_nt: TGTGCCAGTAGTCGGACAGGGGGCTTGCAGCCCCAGCATTTT
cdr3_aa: CASSRTGGLQPQHF

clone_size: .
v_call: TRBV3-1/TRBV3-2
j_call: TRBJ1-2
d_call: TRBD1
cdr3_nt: TGTGCCAGCAGATATGAGGGCGGACAGGGAATCTATGGCTACACCTTC
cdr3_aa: CASRYEGGQGIYGYTF

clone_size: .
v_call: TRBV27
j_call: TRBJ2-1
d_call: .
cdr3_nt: TGTGCCAGCAGTTCCCGGACTCTTAGCTCCTACAATGAGCAGTTCTTC
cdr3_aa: CASSSRTLSSYNEQFF

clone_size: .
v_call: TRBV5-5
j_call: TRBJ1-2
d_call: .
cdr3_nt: TGTGCCAGCAACCCTCTTTTGGGGGGTGGGTACACCTTC
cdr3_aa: CASNPLLGGGYTF

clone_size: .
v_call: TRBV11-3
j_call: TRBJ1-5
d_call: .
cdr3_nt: TGTGCCAGCAGCCCCCTAGGAGGGGAACTTCACAATCAGCCCCAGCATTTT
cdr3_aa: CASSPLGGELHNQPQHF

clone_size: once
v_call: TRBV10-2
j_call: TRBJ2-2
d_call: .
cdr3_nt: TGCGCCAGCAGTGAGGTTGGCCCCGGGGAGCTGTTTTTT
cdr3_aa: CASSEVGPGELFF

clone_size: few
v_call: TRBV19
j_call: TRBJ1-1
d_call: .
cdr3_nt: TGTGCCAGTAGTAGCACCCTACAGGGCCCTATGAACACTGAAGCTTTCTTT
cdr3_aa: CASSSTLQGPMNTEAFF

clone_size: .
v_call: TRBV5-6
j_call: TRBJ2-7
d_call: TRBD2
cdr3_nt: TGTGCCAGCAGTACAGCGGGGGCCTACGAGCAGTACTTC
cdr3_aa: CASSTAGAYEQYF

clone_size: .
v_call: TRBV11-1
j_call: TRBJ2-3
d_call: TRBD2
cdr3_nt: TGTGCCAGCAGCTTAGGCGGGAGGGCCCCGGATCCATCGCAGTATTTT
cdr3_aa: CASSLGGRAPDPSQYF

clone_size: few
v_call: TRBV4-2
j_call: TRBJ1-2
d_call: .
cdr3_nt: TGTGCCAGCAGCCAAGCCCCGGGGGGACACTATGGCTACACCTTC
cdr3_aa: CASSQAPGGHYGYTF

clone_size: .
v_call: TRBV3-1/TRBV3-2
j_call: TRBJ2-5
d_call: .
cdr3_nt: TGTGCCAGCAGCCCAGGGGTGCCCCAAGAGACCCAGTACTTC
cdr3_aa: CASSPGVPQETQYF

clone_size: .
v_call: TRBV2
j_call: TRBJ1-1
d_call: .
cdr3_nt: TGTGCCAGCAGTGGACAGAACACTGAAGCTTTCTTT
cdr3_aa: CASSGQNTEAFF